One T cell receptor beta chain is described in this entry. The record originates from a study of blood T cell repertoires in COVID-19. CDR1 MDHEN and CDR2 SYDVKM come from the germline V gene. The CDR3 is 16 amino acids. Trimming removed 2 bases from V and 1 base from J, with 12 bases in between. The protocol was immunoSEQ multiplex PCR, while the TCRdb copy is restricted to in-frame clones and leaves out a portion. The sample lists around 140,000 clones, approximately 90% seen once, with 4.3% in the top ten. This sequence originates from a man in his 60s with COVID-19, enrolled during active disease. V gene TRBV28 combines with J gene TRBJ1-5, with TRBD1 as a possible D gene (6 bases). The material sequenced was peripheral blood. This chain's CDR3 is CASSLGGGRSNQPQHF. The CDR3 region has the DNA TGTGCCAGCAGTTTAGGGGGCGGGAGGAGCAATCAGCCCCAGCATTTT.